The 20 T cell receptor beta chains below come from one sample, sequenced in a study of cytomegalovirus exposure and HLA in healthy donors. Clones were read by immunoSEQ multiplex PCR, and TCRdb kept only the in-frame ones, dropping some. The repertoire holds fewer than 350,000 clones, with 88% as singletons. Material for sequencing was PBMCs. All receptors come from a woman aged 18-29 years in good health and CMV-seronegative.

This chain uses TRBV29-1 with TRBJ2-3, with D tentatively TRBD2 (5 bases). The CDR3 runs 15 residues. V dropped 1 base and J dropped 2 bases, with 13 bases sitting between them. Germline V CDR1 and CDR2: SQVTM, ANQGSEA. Written as DNA, the CDR3 is TGCAGCGTTGAAGGGACTTCGTTTGACACAGATACGCAGTATTTT. Translated: CSVEGTSFDTDTQYF.

The rearrangement uses TRBV28 and TRBJ2-1, with a tentative D call TRBD1 (5 bases). The CDR3 is 17 amino acids. V was clipped by 0 bases and J by 1 base, with 13 bases between them. Germline CDR1 reads MDHEN; CDR2 reads SYDVKM. This CDR3 is CASSLWNRRRSYNEQFF. For the CDR3, the DNA is TGTGCCAGCAGTTTATGGAACAGGCGGAGATCCTACAATGAGCAGTTCTTC. Full variable domain (remainder filled in from reference TRBV28 and TRBJ2-1): DVKVTQSSRYLVKRTGEKVFLECVQDMDHENMFWYRQDPGLGLRLIYFSYDVKMKEKGDIPEGYSVSREKKERFSLILESASTNQTSMYLCASSLWNRRRSYNEQFFGPGTRLTVL.

This clone was counted a few times. The chain has TRBV5-1 and TRBJ2-6; 8 bases map to TRBD1. The CDR3 totals 16 residues. CDR1 is SGHRS, CDR2 YFSETQ, per germline. The junction had 6 bases not matched to a gene; V was cut back by 5 bases and J by 2 bases. Here the CDR3 reads CASSRATGAGANVLTF. The CDR3 DNA reads TGCGCCAGCAGTCGTGCGACAGGGGCTGGGGCCAACGTCCTGACTTTC.

The chain links TRBV29-1 to TRBJ2-3, with 8 bases fitting TRBD2. This CDR3 comprises 14 residues. Germline assignment: CDR1 SQVTM and CDR2 ANQGSEA. The CDR3 spells CGAGGTSTSDTQYF. Written as DNA, the CDR3 is TGCGGCGCGGGGGGTACTAGCACTTCAGATACGCAGTATTTT.

V is TRBV30 and J is TRBJ2-7; D might be TRBD1 (5 bases). Trimming pared 2 bases from V and 4 bases from J, leaving 9 bases between. Per germline, CDR1 GTSNPN and CDR2 SVGIG (reference sequence). CDR3 length equals 12 residues. CDR3 residues: CAWSTRDYEQYF. CDR3 nucleotide sequence: TGTGCCTGGAGTACCAGGGATTACGAGCAGTACTTC.

The chain employs TRBV27 and TRBJ2-7; D is ambiguous. Trimming stripped 1 base from V and 6 bases from J, with 16 bases between. The CDR3 totals 15 residues. Germline V gene lookup returns CDR1 MNHEY and CDR2 SMNVEV (reference sequence). This CDR3 reads CASSLWQPGPLEQYF. CDR3 coding DNA: TGTGCCAGCAGTTTATGGCAGCCAGGCCCCCTCGAGCAGTACTTC.

The chain employs TRBV9 and TRBJ2-3; 10 nucleotides match TRBD2. V trimming: 0 bases; J trimming: 4 bases; junction bases outside the gene matches: 5. The CDR3 is 16 residues long. Per germline, CDR1 SGDLS and CDR2 YYNGEE. The CDR3 loop is CASSVASGRTADTQYF. CDR3 nucleotide sequence: TGTGCCAGCAGCGTAGCTAGCGGGAGAACAGCAGATACGCAGTATTTT.

The V gene is TRBV28, the J gene TRBJ2-7; D is possibly TRBD1 (6 bases). The V end lost 7 bases, the J end lost 3 bases, and 16 bases lay between the germline ends. Germline CDR1 and CDR2: MDHEN and SYDVKM. This CDR3 is 14 amino acids long. CDR3 loop: CASTGEGIFYEQYF. The CDR3 coding sequence is TGTGCCAGCACAGGGGAAGGGATATTCTACGAGCAGTACTTC.

The J gene is TRBJ2-7, the V gene TRBV5-4, with D unresolved. The length of the CDR3 is 13 residues. CDR1 and CDR2 (germline): SGHNT, YYREEE (reference sequence). The V gene lost 0 bases and the J gene lost 1 base, with 5 bases spanning the gap. The CDR3 nucleotides read TGTGCCAGCAGCTTGGCCGTATCCTACGAGCAGTACTTC. Amino acid sequence: CASSLAVSYEQYF.

The CDR3 spells CASSYGAGGLTDTQYF. The CDR3 nucleotides are TGTGCCAGCAGTTACGGAGCGGGAGGTTTAACAGATACGCAGTATTTT. The V and J genes are TRBV6-6 and TRBJ2-3, with 9 bases fitting TRBD2. CDR3 length: 16 residues. The germline gives CDR1 MNHNY, CDR2 SVGAGI (reference sequence). The V and J ends lost 2 bases and 3 bases, in that order; junction bases with no gene match: 6.

This CDR3 is CASSVAAASRYGYTF. The CDR3 bases are TGTGCCAGCAGCGTAGCGGCGGCCAGTCGCTATGGCTACACCTTC. The chain employs TRBV9 and TRBJ1-2; no reliable D call. Germline CDR1 reads SGDLS; CDR2 reads YYNGEE. The ends were cut back, 0 bases at V and 4 bases at J, with 13 bases in the middle. The CDR3 covers 15 residues.

The chain joins TRBV12-1 to TRBJ2-1; the table's D call of TRBD2 was not tested on the DNA. TRBV12-1 is noted as a pseudogene. The CDR3 totals 14 residues. CDR3 protein: CASSSTSGSREQFF. The CDR3, as DNA: TGTGCCAGCAGCTCTACTAGCGGGAGTCGTGAGCAGTTCTTC.

The chain's CDR3 is CASSPDRGPAKNIQYF. The DNA of the CDR3 is TGTGCCAGCAGTCCCGACAGGGGCCCAGCCAAAAACATTCAGTACTTC. The rearrangement joins TRBV6-6 to TRBJ2-4; 8 nucleotides align to TRBD1. Germline-derived CDR1 and CDR2 are MNHNY and SVGAGI (reference sequence). V was clipped by 5 bases and J by 0 bases; unmatched bases: 6. The CDR3 has 16 amino acids.

This chain links TRBV28 with TRBJ1-5; tentative D call: TRBD1 (5 bases). V lost 3 bases, J lost 7 bases, and 13 bases lay in between. The CDR3 runs to 14 residues. Germline loops: CDR1 MDHEN, CDR2 SYDVKM. CDR3 sequence (DNA): TGTGCCAGCAGTTTGTCCAGGGCCCACCAGCCCCAGCATTTT. Encoded protein: CASSLSRAHQPQHF.

The rearrangement links TRBV25-1 to TRBJ2-1; TRBD1 matches 7 bases. This CDR3 has 14 amino acids. From germline, CDR1 is MGHDK and CDR2 SYGVNS. The V segment lost 3 bases and the J segment 7 bases; nucleotides outside the gene matches: 6. The DNA for the CDR3 is TGTGCCAGCAGTGACCCCGGGACAGTGAATGAGCAGTTCTTC. Translating it yields CASSDPGTVNEQFF.

The V and J genes are TRBV5-6 and TRBJ2-2; 9 positions agree with TRBD1. Germline lookup yields CDR1 SGHDT and CDR2 YYEEEE. The CDR3 covers 17 residues. V was clipped by 1 base and J by 4 bases; unmatched bases: 8. CDR3 protein: CASSLTMGQGGTGELFF. The CDR3 DNA is TGTGCCAGCAGCTTGACTATGGGACAGGGAGGCACCGGGGAGCTGTTTTTT.

Here the CDR3 DNA reads TGTGCCAGCAGCCTTGGACTAGCGGGAAGGCCGTCCTACGAGCAGTACTTC. This codes for CASSLGLAGRPSYEQYF. The chain combines TRBV7-2 with TRBJ2-7; 12 nucleotides match TRBD2. The CDR3 is 17 residues long. Per the germline V gene, CDR1 is SGHTA and CDR2 is FQGNSA. V was clipped by 5 bases and J by 1 base; unmatched bases: 9.

The chain has TRBV18 and TRBJ1-2; TRBD1 matches at 7 bases. The germline gives CDR1 KGHSH, CDR2 LQKENI. This CDR3 has 14 amino acids. V lost 0 bases to trimming and J lost 5 bases; unmatched junction nucleotides: 3. The CDR3 DNA follows: TGTGCCAGCTCACCACCTGGCAGGGGGTATGGCTACACCTTC. Amino acids: CASSPPGRGYGYTF.

This clone was counted once. This sequence joins TRBV13 and TRBJ2-7, with TRBD2 matching over 11 bases. Trimming at V came to 5 bases and at J to 4 bases, leaving 7 bases not matched to a gene. Germline V gene sequence: CDR1 PRHDT, CDR2 FYEKMQ (reference sequence). The CDR3 has 15 amino acids. CDR3 region: CASSPTGTSGYEQYF. DNA of the CDR3: TGTGCCAGCAGCCCTACCGGGACTAGCGGATACGAGCAGTACTTC. Full variable domain (rest looked up from reference TRBV13 and TRBJ2-7): AAGVIQSPRHLIKEKRETATLKCYPIPRHDTVYWYQQGPGQDPQFLISFYEKMQSDKGSIPDRFSAQQFSDYHSELNMSSLELGDSALYFCASSPTGTSGYEQYFGPGTRLTVT.

CDR3 residues: CASSESPGWGDTIYF. The DNA of the CDR3 is TGTGCCAGCAGTGAATCCCCCGGCTGGGGAGACACCATATATTTT. The V call is TRBV25-1, the J call TRBJ1-3; D is unclear. CDR1 is MGHDK, CDR2 SYGVNS, per germline. This CDR3 is 15 amino acids long. V was shortened by 1 base and J by 8 bases, with 15 bases between the two germline ends.